Listed below are T cell receptor beta chains from one sample, sequenced in a study of blood T cell repertoires in COVID-19. The protocol was immunoSEQ multiplex PCR, while the TCRdb copy is restricted to in-frame clones and leaves out a portion. Of about 99,000 clones in the sample, roughly 84% were seen once. The specimen was peripheral blood. Every receptor here comes from a human donor in a cohort sampled during active COVID-19. Each CDR3 is given with its conserved first and last residue. Fields, in order: D gene, clone size, J gene, V gene, CDR3 DNA, CDR3 protein. A D gene is named only where the DNA matches it firmly. Not every row has a clone size; where given, it reads once, few, many or a size class.

>-|-|TRBJ2-7|TRBV4-1
TGCGCCAGCAGCCGAAGACAGGACTCCTACGAGCAGTACTTC
CASSRRQDSYEQYF
>TRBD1|few|TRBJ2-7|TRBV7-9
TGTGCCAGCAGACTGGGACAGGGGGACTACGAGCAGTACTTC
CASRLGQGDYEQYF
>-|-|TRBJ2-7|TRBV6-5
TGTGCCAGCAGTCCAGGGTGGTACGAGCAGTACTTC
CASSPGWYEQYF
>-|medium-sized|TRBJ1-2|TRBV2
TGTGCCAGCAGCGACTCGATAGCAGCCCTTGACTATGGCTACACCTTC
CASSDSIAALDYGYTF
>-|-|TRBJ2-7|TRBV7-9
TGTGCCAGCAGCTTATTCCCGGTGGTCGGGGGACGGAGCTCCTACGAGCAGTACTTC
CASSLFPVVGGRSSYEQYF
>-|-|TRBJ1-1|TRBV30
TGTGCCTGGAGTGATGCGCCAGGGCTTAGGGGCACTGAAGCTTTCTTT
CAWSDAPGLRGTEAFF
>TRBD1|-|TRBJ1-5|TRBV2
TGTGCCAGCAGTGATCCGACAGGGGACCAGCCCCAGCATTTT
CASSDPTGDQPQHF
>TRBD2|-|TRBJ2-7|TRBV7-2
TGTGCCAGCAGCTTAGTAGCGGGAGGGTCGGGCTACGAGCAGTACTTC
CASSLVAGGSGYEQYF
>TRBD2|-|TRBJ2-7|TRBV5-6
TGTGCCAGCAGCTCGCTGCTATCTAGCGGAACTACTTCAAACGAGCAGTACTTC
CASSSLLSSGTTSNEQYF
>-|-|TRBJ2-7|TRBV9
TGTGCCAGCAGCGCCGCCGGTCCCTACGAGCAGTACTTC
CASSAAGPYEQYF
>-|-|TRBJ2-5|TRBV13
TGTGCCAGCAGCGGGCTGGATGGGAGCGGAGAGACCCAGTACTTC
CASSGLDGSGETQYF
>TRBD1|-|TRBJ2-2|TRBV5-6
TGTGCCAGCAGCTTGGAGGCAGGGGGCGTCACCGGGGAGCTGTTTTTT
CASSLEAGGVTGELFF
>-|-|TRBJ1-2|TRBV28
TGTGCCAGCAGTTTAATTCGACTCTATGGCTACACCTTC
CASSLIRLYGYTF
>TRBD1|-|TRBJ2-1|TRBV24-1
TGTGCCACCAGTGATTTGAGGGGAGGGGACAGGGTTACAAATGAGCAGTTCTTC
CATSDLRGGDRVTNEQFF
>TRBD2|-|TRBJ2-3|TRBV28
TGTGCCAGCAGTACCATACGGACTAGCGGGAGGCACACAGATACGCAGTATTTT
CASSTIRTSGRHTDTQYF
>TRBD1|-|TRBJ2-1|TRBV4-1
TGCGCCAGCAGCCATGGACAGGGTGGTGGCAATGAGCAGTTCTTC
CASSHGQGGGNEQFF
>-|-|TRBJ1-4|TRBV2
TGTGCCAGCAGTGTTGAGGGTGAAAAACTGTTTTTT
CASSVEGEKLFF
>TRBD1|few|TRBJ2-5|TRBV24-1
TGTGCCACCAGCCCCGGGACAGATCAAGAGACCCAGTACTTC
CATSPGTDQETQYF
>-|-|TRBJ1-1|TRBV3-1/TRBV3-2
TGTGCCAGCAGCCAAAACCAGGGCCCTGAAGCTTTCTTT
CASSQNQGPEAFF
>TRBD2|-|TRBJ2-1|TRBV27
TGTGCCAGCAGTTGCGGGACTAGCGGGAGGGCCCTCGCGGATGAGCAGTTCTTC
CASSCGTSGRALADEQFF
>TRBD1|-|TRBJ1-3|TRBV28
TGTGCCAGCTACCGGGACAGTCTGTCTGGAAACACCATATATTTT
CASYRDSLSGNTIYF
>TRBD2|-|TRBJ2-3|TRBV5-4
TGTGCCAGCAGCTTCCGGGGGGAGGATACGCAGTATTTT
CASSFRGEDTQYF
>-|-|TRBJ2-1|TRBV28
TGTGCCAGCAGTTTCCCGGTTGGAGGGGGGGACTCCTACAATGAGCAGTTCTTC
CASSFPVGGGDSYNEQFF
>TRBD1|few|TRBJ1-3|TRBV7-8
TGTGCCAGCAGTCGGGACAGGATCGGGGACACCATATATTTT
CASSRDRIGDTIYF
>-|-|TRBJ1-2|TRBV20-1
TGCAGTGCTAGCGTTTATGGCTACACCTTC
CSASVYGYTF
>-|-|TRBJ1-2|TRBV25-1
TGTGCCAGCAGTGGGGCCTGGGGCTACACCTTC
CASSGAWGYTF
>-|-|TRBJ2-1|TRBV27
TGTGCCAGCAGTTTATCGGGCCTAAAGACCTACAATGAGCAGTTCTTC
CASSLSGLKTYNEQFF
>TRBD1|-|TRBJ1-1|TRBV19
TGTGCCAGTAGAGGGACAGGGATGAACACTGAAGCTTTCTTT
CASRGTGMNTEAFF
>TRBD2|-|TRBJ2-3|TRBV18
TGTGCCAGCTCTCCAACTAGCGGGGCTCCCACAGATACGCAGTATTTT
CASSPTSGAPTDTQYF
>TRBD1|once|TRBJ1-6|TRBV14
TGTGCCAGCAGCCACTACGCCGGGACAGACTATAATTCACCCCTCCACTTT
CASSHYAGTDYNSPLHF
>TRBD1|-|TRBJ2-7|TRBV6-1
TGTGCCAGCAGTGAAGCGCAGGGGGCTGGCTACGAGCAGTACTTC
CASSEAQGAGYEQYF
>TRBD2|once|TRBJ2-1|TRBV6-5
TGTGCCAGCAAAATGGGACTAGGGCTCGATGAGCAGTTCTTC
CASKMGLGLDEQFF
>-|-|TRBJ1-1|TRBV10-3
TGTGCCATCAGTATGGCTGGGGGCGGGAGCACTGAAGCTTTCTTT
CAISMAGGGSTEAFF
>-|-|TRBJ2-7|TRBV28
TGTGCCAGCACTATCCGGTCGGGGGAGCAGTACTTC
CASTIRSGEQYF
>-|-|TRBJ2-1|TRBV7-9
TGTGCCAGCAGTCCAAGTTTGGTAGACTACAATGAGCAGTTCTTC
CASSPSLVDYNEQFF
>TRBD1|few|TRBJ1-1|TRBV4-2
TGTGCCAGCAGCCGAATCTCAGGGGGCACTGAAGCTTTCTTT
CASSRISGGTEAFF
>TRBD1|-|TRBJ2-7|TRBV29-1
TGCAGCGCCACAGGGGGCCTCTCCTACGAGCAGTACTTC
CSATGGLSYEQYF
>-|-|TRBJ2-4|TRBV5-1
TGCGCCAGCAGCTTCGGAGGGCGAGGGATGGACATTCAGTACTTC
CASSFGGRGMDIQYF
>-|-|TRBJ2-2|TRBV29-1
TGCAGCGTTGAAGACAGAACACGCGGGGAGCTGTTTTTT
CSVEDRTRGELFF
>TRBD1|-|TRBJ1-1|TRBV25-1
TGTGCCAGCAGTGAATTCGGGCGGGGACAGGGGAGAACTGAAGCTTTCTTT
CASSEFGRGQGRTEAFF
>TRBD1|-|TRBJ1-3|TRBV3-1/TRBV3-2
TGTGCCAGCAGCAGGACAGGGGGAAGCGCTGGAAACACCATATATTTT
CASSRTGGSAGNTIYF
>-|-|TRBJ2-1|TRBV28
TGTGCCAGCAGCTCTCACGGGCCCGGGGGGCTAAGTTGGGCGCAGTTCTTC
CASSSHGPGGLSWAQFF
>TRBD2|-|TRBJ2-7|TRBV5-1
TGCGCCAGCAGCTTGGATCCCAGCGGGAGATCCGAGCAGTACTTC
CASSLDPSGRSEQYF